The rows below give T cell receptor beta chains drawn from one sample of a study of blood T cell repertoires in COVID-19. Assay: immunoSEQ multiplex PCR; the TCRdb copy retains only in-frame clones and omits some. The table includes roughly 260,000 clones, 88% detected once. Sequenced sample: peripheral blood. These receptor sequences come from a man aged 55 to 70 who had recovered from COVID-19. CDR3s leave out the opening cysteine and the closing phenylalanine or tryptophan. Rows may omit the clone size; those that give it use once, few, many or a size class.

cdr3_aa: ASSLGQGISYNSPLH
cdr3_length: 15
clone_size: -
v_call: TRBV5-6

cdr3_aa: ASSLSTAAF
cdr3_length: 9
clone_size: -
v_call: TRBV12-3/TRBV12-4

cdr3_aa: ASSLGGRGGPYNEQF
cdr3_length: 15
clone_size: -
v_call: TRBV5-1

cdr3_aa: ASRGTADSGNTIY
cdr3_length: 13
clone_size: -
v_call: TRBV10-2

cdr3_aa: ASSESLGGEQF
cdr3_length: 11
clone_size: -
v_call: TRBV2

cdr3_aa: ASPLTPMNTEAF
cdr3_length: 12
clone_size: -
v_call: TRBV24-1

cdr3_aa: ASSATQGAKNIQY
cdr3_length: 13
clone_size: -
v_call: TRBV9

cdr3_aa: ASRRDLNSPLH
cdr3_length: 11
clone_size: -
v_call: TRBV6-5

cdr3_aa: ASSLFRGTEAF
cdr3_length: 11
clone_size: -
v_call: TRBV19

cdr3_aa: ASSLRDRGGEQY
cdr3_length: 12
clone_size: -
v_call: TRBV5-1

cdr3_aa: ASSFGAYNEQF
cdr3_length: 11
clone_size: -
v_call: TRBV5-5

cdr3_aa: SVGQNTGELF
cdr3_length: 10
clone_size: -
v_call: TRBV29-1

cdr3_aa: ASSFGQAINYGYT
cdr3_length: 13
clone_size: -
v_call: TRBV9

cdr3_aa: ASSRQGGTEAF
cdr3_length: 11
clone_size: -
v_call: TRBV6-5

cdr3_aa: TPPGGPTEAF
cdr3_length: 10
clone_size: -
v_call: TRBV6-5

cdr3_aa: ASSVSGGTYNEQF
cdr3_length: 13
clone_size: once
v_call: TRBV9

cdr3_aa: ASSLEGQGGTEAF
cdr3_length: 13
clone_size: -
v_call: TRBV5-1

cdr3_aa: ASSLAKTGVQGTEAF
cdr3_length: 15
clone_size: once
v_call: TRBV5-1

cdr3_aa: ASSNSDRDPESNQPQH
cdr3_length: 16
clone_size: -
v_call: TRBV21-1

cdr3_aa: ASSPGISNYGYT
cdr3_length: 12
clone_size: once
v_call: TRBV7-9

cdr3_aa: ASHGQGYGYT
cdr3_length: 10
clone_size: -
v_call: TRBV6-6

cdr3_aa: ASSGAEKLF
cdr3_length: 9
clone_size: -
v_call: TRBV7-9

cdr3_aa: ASSERVNYGYT
cdr3_length: 11
clone_size: once
v_call: TRBV25-1

cdr3_aa: ASSQPGQGALQPQH
cdr3_length: 14
clone_size: -
v_call: TRBV4-2

cdr3_aa: ASSMKRGRTDTQY
cdr3_length: 13
clone_size: -
v_call: TRBV27

cdr3_aa: ASSPLQGAPTLNTEAF
cdr3_length: 16
clone_size: once
v_call: TRBV18